Below, 32 T cell receptor beta chains from the same sample are listed, as sequenced in a study of chemoradiotherapy in HPV16-positive cancers. Assay used: immunoSEQ multiplex PCR; TCRdb lists only in-frame clones, some missing. This table has roughly 7,400 clones, around 72% appearing once. The sequences come from tumor tissue, collected from a patient who underwent chemoradiotherapy. These receptors originate from a human donor with HPV-associated anogenital cancer.

The table lists this clone with a few counts. This chain uses TRBV25-1 with TRBJ1-2; D is perhaps TRBD1 (5 bases). Between the trimmed V and J ends, which lost 2 bases and 5 bases, there was a span of 12 bases. The CDR3 loop spans 14 amino acids. In germline, CDR1 is MGHDK, CDR2 SYGVNS. The CDR3 DNA sequence: TGTGCCAGCAGTGAACGACAGAGTCCATATGGCTACACCTTC. This sequence encodes CASSERQSPYGYTF.

The chain uses TRBV7-9 and TRBJ2-3, with a weak D call TRBD2 (6 bases). Germline V lookup: CDR1 SEHNR, CDR2 FQNEAQ (reference sequence). CDR3 size: 13 residues. The V end lost 5 bases, the J end lost 13 bases, and 19 bases lay between the germline ends. The CDR3 loop reads CASSPAGGGGEYF. The DNA of the CDR3 is TGTGCCAGCAGCCCCGCCGGGGGAGGCGGAGAGTATTTT.

The rearrangement joins TRBV6-4 to TRBJ2-2, with D possibly matching TRBD2 (7 bases). Germline CDR1 and CDR2: MRHNA and SNTAGT. V was trimmed by 0 bases and J by 0 bases, leaving 14 bases between them. The CDR3 consists of 18 residues. The CDR3 nucleotides read TGTGCCAGCAGTGACTCGATTACGGGGGGCGCGAACACCGGGGAGCTGTTTTTT. Its protein is CASSDSITGGANTGELFF.

This rearrangement joins TRBV9 to TRBJ2-7, with TRBD1 identical over 8 bases. With 3 bases clipped from V and 6 bases from J, the junction kept 8 bases outside the gene matches. Germline CDR1 reads SGDLS; CDR2 reads YYNGEE. CDR3 length: 14 residues. The CDR3 protein is CASSDGTGRSEQYF. The CDR3 DNA sequence: TGTGCCAGCAGCGACGGGACAGGCCGCTCCGAGCAGTACTTC.

This clone has only a few counts. The chain uses TRBV6-1 and TRBJ2-7, with unresolved D. Germline V gene lookup returns CDR1 MNHNS and CDR2 SASEGT. The CDR3 is 14 residues long. With 7 bases removed from V and 0 bases from J, the gap between germline ends came to 13 bases. Here the CDR3 reads CASMAEMGSYEQYF. CDR3 DNA: TGTGCCAGCATGGCGGAAATGGGCTCCTACGAGCAGTACTTC.

The rearrangement joins TRBV5-1 to TRBJ2-5, with 7 nucleotides matching TRBD1. This CDR3 contains 15 residues. CDR1 and CDR2 from the germline V gene are SGHRS and YFSETQ. J was trimmed by 1 base and V by 4 bases; bases with no gene match: 7. Written as DNA, the CDR3 is TGCGCCAGCAGCGCTATGACAGGGTCCCAAGAGACCCAGTACTTC. Its protein is CASSAMTGSQETQYF.

The genes are TRBV4-1 and TRBJ2-1; TRBD1 matches at 12 bases. Germline CDR1 and CDR2: MGHRA and YSYEKL. V was clipped by 1 base and J by 0 bases; unmatched bases: 7. The length of the CDR3 is 19 residues. CDR3 nucleotide sequence: TGCGCCAGCAGCCAAGGTGGGACAGGGGGCCGGAGCTCCTACAATGAGCAGTTCTTC. Amino acid sequence: CASSQGGTGGRSSYNEQFF.

V and J are TRBV9 and TRBJ1-4; 7 bases align to TRBD1. Germline V gene data show CDR1 as SGDLS and CDR2 as YYNGEE. The CDR3 is 17 residues long. The junction had 14 bases not matched to a gene; V was cut back by 4 bases and J by 5 bases. CDR3 protein: CASSTNSGGTKNEKLFF. The CDR3 DNA sequence: TGTGCCAGCAGCACTAATTCAGGGGGAACGAAGAATGAAAAACTGTTTTTT. The entire variable domain, with the rest obtained from reference TRBV9 and TRBJ1-4, is as follows: DSGVTQTPKHLITATGQRVTLRCSPRSGDLSVYWYQQSLDQGLQFLIQYYNGEERAKGNILERFSAQQFPDLHSELNLSSLELGDSALYFCASSTNSGGTKNEKLFFGSGTQLSVL.

This clone was counted a few times. J is TRBJ2-7 and V is TRBV5-1; 9 nucleotides match TRBD1. Germline trimming cut 4 bases from V and 2 bases from J; bases unmatched to any gene: 7. Germline lookup yields CDR1 SGHRS and CDR2 YFSETQ. CDR3 length: 15 amino acids. Written as DNA, the CDR3 is TGCGCCAGCAGCGGAAATACAGGGGGCCCCTACGAGCAGTACTTC. Its translation: CASSGNTGGPYEQYF.

There are a few counts of this clone. This chain joins TRBV7-9 and TRBJ2-2; D might be TRBD2 (7 bases). The CDR3 totals 15 residues. V gave up 1 base and J gave up 7 bases, with 13 bases separating them. CDR1 and CDR2 (germline): SEHNR, FQNEAQ (reference sequence). The CDR3 is CASSLVAGAGGELFF. CDR3 nucleotide sequence: TGTGCCAGCAGCTTAGTGGCGGGGGCAGGCGGGGAGCTGTTTTTT. Full variable domain (rest looked up from reference TRBV7-9 and TRBJ2-2): DTGVSQNPRHKITKRGQNVTFRCDPISEHNRLYWYRQTLGQGPEFLTYFQNEAQLEKSRLLSDRFSAERPKGSFSTLEIQRTEQGDSAMYLCASSLVAGAGGELFFGEGSRLTVL.

V gene TRBV2 combines with J gene TRBJ1-2; 9 nucleotides match TRBD1. This CDR3 has 14 amino acids. The ends lost 6 bases at V and 3 bases at J; junction bases unmatched: 5. CDR1 is SNHLY, CDR2 FYNNEI, per germline. The CDR3 nucleotides read TGTGCCAGCAGGGGTGACAGGGGGGACTATGGCTACACCTTC. It yields the protein CASRGDRGDYGYTF.

The CDR3 bases are TGTGCCAGCAGCTTACAGGACAGGGCCTACAATGAGCAGTTCTTC. Translated: CASSLQDRAYNEQFF. The chain couples TRBV7-3 to TRBJ2-1; TRBD1 matches 8 bases. Germline lookup yields CDR1 SGHTA and CDR2 FQGTGA. The CDR3 is 15 residues long. V lost 2 bases to trimming and J lost 2 bases; unmatched junction nucleotides: 2. The whole variable domain, remainder taken from reference TRBV7-3 and TRBJ2-1, is GAGVSQTPSNKVTEKGKYVELRCDPISGHTALYWYRQSLGQGPEFLIYFQGTGAADDSGLPNDRFFAVRPEGSVSTLKIQRTERGDSAVYLCASSLQDRAYNEQFFGPGTRLTVL.

The chain uses TRBV2 and TRBJ1-1; D unclear. In germline, CDR1 is SNHLY, CDR2 FYNNEI. The CDR3 is made up of 11 amino acids. V lost 6 bases, J lost 6 bases, and 8 bases lay in between. Written as DNA, the CDR3 is TGTGCCAGCAGGGGCGGACCTGAAGCTTTCTTT. This codes for CASRGGPEAFF.

This clone was detected only once. The chain is built from TRBV5-1 and TRBJ1-6; D unclear. Trimming pared 0 bases from V and 7 bases from J, leaving 8 bases between. The CDR3 spans 14 residues. Germline lookup yields CDR1 SGHRS and CDR2 YFSETQ. In DNA, the CDR3 is TGCGCCAGCAGCTTGGGGGAGGCAAATTCACCCCTCCACTTT. This encodes CASSLGEANSPLHF.

The chain is built from TRBV5-1 and TRBJ2-7; 7 bases are shared with TRBD1. This CDR3 has 14 amino acids. Germline CDR1 is SGHRS and CDR2 is YFSETQ. V was pared by 0 bases and J by 3 bases, with 3 bases of the junction left unmatched. CDR3 nucleotide sequence: TGCGCCAGCAGCTTGGGACAGGGTCGCTACGAGCAGTACTTC. Encoded protein: CASSLGQGRYEQYF.

The chain employs TRBV10-3 and TRBJ1-2; possibly TRBD1 for D (5 bases). The CDR3 has 16 amino acids. Germline-derived CDR1 and CDR2 are ENHRY and SYGVKD. Trimming took 0 bases from V and 4 from J, leaving 15 bases between them. The CDR3 DNA reads as TGTGCCATCAGTGAGTCGGTTTACAGGACCGGCTATGGCTACACCTTC. Translated: CAISESVYRTGYGYTF.

The rearrangement links TRBV11-2 to TRBJ2-3; D is uncertain. Trimming shortened V by 1 base and J by 0 bases, and 11 bases separated the two germline ends. The CDR3 covers 16 residues. Germline CDR1 reads SGHAT; CDR2 reads FQNNGV. The CDR3 loop is CASSLVPDSSTDTQYF. The DNA of the CDR3 is TGTGCCAGCAGCTTAGTCCCCGATTCTAGCACAGATACGCAGTATTTT.

V gene TRBV6-6 combines with J gene TRBJ2-7, with a weak D call TRBD1 (5 bases). V lost 1 base to trimming and J lost 3 bases, with 13 bases between them. The CDR3 totals 15 residues. Per the germline V gene, CDR1 is MNHNY and CDR2 is SVGAGI (reference sequence). The CDR3 DNA is TGTGCCAGCAGTTACTTTCCCGACAGTCACTACGAGCAGTACTTC. Translated: CASSYFPDSHYEQYF.

This clone was seen more than once but under ten times. The CDR3 region is CASSSSGASGYTF. Written as DNA, the CDR3 is TGTGCCAGCAGCTCATCCGGGGCGAGTGGCTACACCTTC. V is TRBV7-3 and J is TRBJ1-2, with D maybe TRBD1 (5 bases). The CDR3 runs to 13 residues. V shed 4 bases and J shed 7 bases, with 13 bases lying between them. Germline loops: CDR1 SGHTA, CDR2 FQGTGA.

The CDR3 loop is CASSFSTGTAADGYTF. DNA of the CDR3: TGTGCCAGCAGCTTCTCTACCGGGACAGCAGCAGATGGCTACACCTTC. J is TRBJ1-2 and V is TRBV11-2; 7 nucleotides align to TRBD1. Germline-derived CDR1 and CDR2 are SGHAT and FQNNGV. The length of the CDR3 is 16 residues. V shed 3 bases, J shed 6 bases, and the junction held 13 bases outside the gene matches.

As DNA, the CDR3 is TGTGCCAGCTCATCCACCCTCGGACAGGATGCCTCCGAGACCCAGTACTTC. Translation gives CASSSTLGQDASETQYF. The chain recombines TRBV18 with TRBJ2-5, with 7 positions matching TRBD1. The CDR3 sequence is 17 residues long. Germline trimming cut 5 bases from V and 5 bases from J; bases unmatched to any gene: 17. The germline gives CDR1 KGHSH, CDR2 LQKENI.

This chain joins TRBV2 and TRBJ2-1; 10 bases fit TRBD2. Looked up from germline, CDR1 is SNHLY and CDR2 is FYNNEI. Trimming removed 6 bases from V and 9 bases from J; junction bases left unmatched: 8. The CDR3 covers 14 residues. CDR3 DNA: TGTGCCAGCAGCCCCCTGGTAGCGGGGGGTGAGCAGTTCTTC. Translated: CASSPLVAGGEQFF.

This chain uses TRBV5-4 with TRBJ2-5, with D tentatively TRBD2 (7 bases). Per the germline V gene, CDR1 is SGHNT and CDR2 is YYREEE (reference sequence). Trimming pared 2 bases from V and 3 bases from J, leaving 17 bases between. The CDR3 has 16 residues. The CDR3 spells CASSLEGGLGEETQYF. CDR3 coding DNA: TGTGCCAGCAGCTTAGAGGGGGGGTTGGGAGAAGAGACCCAGTACTTC. Using reference TRBV5-4 and TRBJ2-5 for the parts outside the CDR3, the full variable domain is ETGVTQSPTHLIKTRGQQVTLRCSSQSGHNTVSWYQQALGQGPQFIFQYYREEENGRGNFPPRFSGLQFPNYSSELNVNALELDDSALYLCASSLEGGLGEETQYFGPGTRLLVL.

To note about this clone: At the DNA level, this CDR3 is encoded by other sequences in the same sample as well. This chain uses TRBV11-2 with TRBJ2-7; TRBD2 agrees at 7 bases. Germline lookup yields CDR1 SGHAT and CDR2 FQNNGV. With 1 base clipped from V and 3 bases from J, the junction kept 3 bases outside the gene matches. The CDR3 has 14 residues. The CDR3 nucleotides are TGTGCCAGCAGCTTAGGCCCTAGCGGCTACGAGCAGTACTTC. Encoded protein: CASSLGPSGYEQYF.

This chain joins TRBV5-4 and TRBJ2-3; 10 bases are shared with TRBD2. From germline, CDR1 is SGHNT and CDR2 YYREEE (reference sequence). The J segment lost 4 bases and the V segment lost 3 bases, leaving 5 bases of the junction unmatched. This CDR3 is built from 15 residues. Written as DNA, the CDR3 is TGTGCCAGCAGCTGGCAGCGGGGGGGACCAGATACGCAGTATTTT. Its translation is CASSWQRGGPDTQYF.

The V gene is TRBV19, the J gene TRBJ2-2; D perhaps matches TRBD1 (6 bases). The V end was cut by 7 bases, the J end by 6 bases, with 15 bases between. Germline CDR1 is LNHDA and CDR2 is SQIVND (reference sequence). The CDR3 length is 14 residues. In DNA, the CDR3 is TGTGCCAGTAAATTGCAGGGGAGCCCCGGGGAGCTGTTTTTT. Encoded protein: CASKLQGSPGELFF.

J is TRBJ1-4 and V is TRBV5-1; D is uncertain. The CDR3 length is 13 residues. CDR1 SGHRS and CDR2 YFSETQ come from the germline V gene. V dropped 5 bases and J dropped 5 bases, with 10 bases sitting between them. CDR3 sequence (DNA): TGCGCCAGCAGGGTCAGAGCGAATGAAAAACTGTTTTTT. This codes for CASRVRANEKLFF.

V is TRBV4-1 and J is TRBJ1-1, with D possibly being TRBD1 (5 bases). V was cut by 1 base and J by 4 bases, with 13 bases left in between. The CDR3 is 15 residues long. Germline assignment: CDR1 MGHRA and CDR2 YSYEKL. The CDR3 here is CASSQGVGRVTEAFF. The CDR3 region has the DNA TGCGCCAGCAGCCAAGGAGTGGGACGGGTCACTGAAGCTTTCTTT.

This chain links TRBV5-1 with TRBJ2-7; weak D call: TRBD1 (8 bases). The germline V and J ends were trimmed by 5 bases and 6 bases, with 18 bases remaining between them. This CDR3 comprises 14 residues. Germline CDR1 reads SGHRS; CDR2 reads YFSETQ. CDR3 loop: CASSLQGGITEQYF. DNA for the CDR3: TGCGCCAGCAGTTTACAGGGGGGGATCACCGAGCAGTACTTC. The full variable domain, in which reference TRBV5-1 and TRBJ2-7 provide the parts outside the CDR3, is KAGVTQTPRYLIKTRGQQVTLSCSPISGHRSVSWYQQTPGQGLQFLFEYFSETQRNKGNFPGRFSGRQFSNSRSEMNVSTLELGDSALYLCASSLQGGITEQYFGPGTRLTVT.

The chain employs TRBV7-9 and TRBJ1-1, with TRBD1 identical over 8 bases. The CDR3 spans 18 residues. J gave up 0 bases and V 2 bases, and 11 bases lay outside the gene matches. Germline V lookup: CDR1 SEHNR, CDR2 FQNEAQ (reference sequence). DNA for the CDR3: TGTGCCAGCAGCTTACCGACAGGGGAAACCTCCATGAACACTGAAGCTTTCTTT. Encoded protein: CASSLPTGETSMNTEAFF.

The chain links TRBV7-9 to TRBJ2-2, with no clear D. V was pared by 1 base and J by 0 bases, with 6 bases between. The CDR3 is 15 residues long. Germline loops: CDR1 SEHNR, CDR2 FQNEAQ (reference sequence). The CDR3 coding sequence is TGTGCCAGCAGCTTAGAAAAGGCGAACACCGGGGAGCTGTTTTTT. Amino acids: CASSLEKANTGELFF.

The chain combines TRBV2 with TRBJ2-2; 8 bases map to TRBD1. Germline V gene data show CDR1 as SNHLY and CDR2 as FYNNEI. The CDR3 extends over 13 amino acids. The junction had 6 bases not matched to a gene; V was cut back by 10 bases and J by 5 bases. The CDR3 region has the DNA TGTGCCACACGGACAGGGTCGACCGGGGAGCTGTTTTTT. Translated: CATRTGSTGELFF.